This is a list of T cell receptor beta chains from one sample in a study of human T cells and chemical hapten exposure. TCRdb independently ran MiXCR on the RACE reads; one entry per CDR3 protein. The table has just over 80,000 distinct CDR3 sequences, approximately 12% seen once. The specimen was whole blood, collected in connection with sensitization to the hapten diphenylcyclopropenone (DPC). These receptors were taken from a woman between 50 and 59 years old with alopecia areata. Some clones in this sample may be carry-over from other donors' samples. The CDR3 runs from the conserved cysteine through the conserved F or W. The order of the fields is clone size, V gene, D gene, J gene, CDR3 DNA, CDR3 protein. D genes are given only for firm matches. Clone size, where shown, is once, few, many, or a class for clones that have expanded.

size: few; V: TRBV7-3; D: TRBD2; J: TRBJ2-3; DNA: TGTGCCAGCAGCCCCGGACTAGCGGTTACAGATACGCAGTATTTT; CDR3: CASSPGLAVTDTQYF
size: .; V: TRBV20-1; D: .; J: TRBJ2-7; DNA: TGCAGTGCGCCGAAGGGGGGCGAGCAGTACTTC; CDR3: CSAPKGGEQYF
size: many; V: TRBV28; D: TRBD1; J: TRBJ1-2; DNA: TGTGCCAGCAGTTCGGGGGACAGGCGGCGAGGCTACACCTTC; CDR3: CASSSGDRRRGYTF
size: .; V: TRBV3-1; D: .; J: TRBJ1-1; DNA: TGTGCCAGCAGTCAAGATCCCAGGGGAGGCACTGAAGCTTACTTT; CDR3: CASSQDPRGGTEAYF
size: .; V: TRBV11-2; D: .; J: TRBJ1-2; DNA: TGTGCCAGCAGGCCAGCGGGTTACTATGGCTACACCTTC; CDR3: CASRPAGYYGYTF
size: .; V: TRBV6-2/TRBV6-3; D: .; J: TRBJ1-1; DNA: TGTGCCAGCAGTAAAAGGGAGGGGCCACCGTCGGCTTTCTTT; CDR3: CASSKREGPPSAFF
size: many; V: TRBV6-2/TRBV6-3; D: .; J: TRBJ2-7; DNA: TGTGCCACCTACTCAACAGGGTGGTACGAGCAGTACTTC; CDR3: CATYSTGWYEQYF
size: few; V: TRBV2; D: .; J: TRBJ2-2; DNA: TGTGCCAGCAGTGAAATGTTTGCCGGGGAGCTGTTTTTT; CDR3: CASSEMFAGELFF
size: many; V: TRBV28; D: TRBD1; J: TRBJ1-2; DNA: TGTGCCAGCAGAAAAGACAGGGGGCGAGGCGGCTACACCTTC; CDR3: CASRKDRGRGGYTF
size: .; V: TRBV12-3/TRBV12-4; D: .; J: TRBJ1-3; DNA: TGTGCCAGCAGGTCCTCCTCTGGAAACACCATATATTTT; CDR3: CASRSSSGNTIYF
size: once; V: TRBV30; D: TRBD2; J: TRBJ2-3; DNA: TGTGCCTGGCGCCTAGCGGGGGGGCCGGGAACAGATACGCAGTATTTT; CDR3: CAWRLAGGPGTDTQYF
size: many; V: TRBV18; D: .; J: TRBJ2-5; DNA: TGTGCCAGCTCCTACAAAGAGACCCAGTACTTC; CDR3: CASSYKETQYF
size: many; V: TRBV20-1; D: .; J: TRBJ2-3; DNA: TGCAGTGCTAGATCCGGATACCTCGATACGCAGTATTTT; CDR3: CSARSGYLDTQYF
size: .; V: TRBV5-1; D: .; J: TRBJ1-6; DNA: TGCGCCAGCAGCAAACAGGAAGATTGGCCTAATTCACCCCTCCACTTT; CDR3: CASSKQEDWPNSPLHF
size: .; V: TRBV28; D: .; J: TRBJ2-1; DNA: TGTGCCAGCAAGAGAGGGGGGAACAATGAGCAGTTCTTC; CDR3: CASKRGGNNEQFF
size: few; V: TRBV9; D: TRBD1; J: TRBJ2-2; DNA: TGTGCCAGCCAAGACAGGGGAAAGACCGGGGAGCTGTTTTTT; CDR3: CASQDRGKTGELFF
size: many; V: TRBV28; D: .; J: TRBJ1-3; DNA: TGTGCCAGCAGTCTCCTAGATATGGTTCCCTCTGGAAACACCATATATTTT; CDR3: CASSLLDMVPSGNTIYF
size: few; V: TRBV6-2/TRBV6-3; D: .; J: TRBJ2-1; DNA: TGTGCCAGCAGTTATCATGGCGGTCTGGGCTATGAGCAGTTCTTC; CDR3: CASSYHGGLGYEQFF
size: many; V: TRBV28; D: .; J: TRBJ2-7; DNA: TGTGCCAGCAGTTTTCGTCTGGAGGTCGAGCGAACCTACGAGCAGTACTTC; CDR3: CASSFRLEVERTYEQYF
size: many; V: TRBV12-3/TRBV12-4; D: TRBD1; J: TRBJ1-5; DNA: TGTGCCAGCAGTTGGGGACAGCAACAGCCCCAGCATTTT; CDR3: CASSWGQQQPQHF
size: many; V: TRBV7-2; D: TRBD1; J: TRBJ2-3; DNA: TGTGCCAGCAGCTTGCAGACAGGGGCTAAGAGTTATACGCAGTATTTT; CDR3: CASSLQTGAKSYTQYF
size: many; V: TRBV13; D: TRBD1; J: TRBJ2-2; DNA: TGTGCCAGCAGCCCACGGGACAGGGGTGCCGGGGAGCTGTTTTTT; CDR3: CASSPRDRGAGELFF
size: .; V: TRBV5-1; D: TRBD1; J: TRBJ2-2; DNA: TGCGCCAGCAGCCAACGTCCGACAGGGGCGAACACCGGGGAGCTGTTTTTT; CDR3: CASSQRPTGANTGELFF